A single sample is the source of the 12 T cell receptor beta chains below, sequenced in a study of blood T cell repertoires in COVID-19 (dated by TCRdb to 2019 to 2021). The library was prepared using the immunoSEQ multiplex PCR assay. The source is immuneACCESS, and TCRdb retained only in-frame sequences with V and J called. Part of the clones is not carried over; for the studies checked, unresolved V genes explain less than half of this, and the remainder is unexplained. A total of approximately 220,000 clones appear in this sample, around 82% of them only once. The ten largest clones represent 4.8% of the sample. Sequenced: PBMCs or T cells enriched from blood (not recorded which). All receptors derive from a woman aged 45 to 65 who had been exposed to COVID-19.

This clone was detected a few times. The CDR3 sequence: CASSVAAGSPYEQYF. The DNA for the CDR3 is TGTGCCAGCAGCGTAGCGGCGGGGTCGCCCTACGAGCAGTACTTC. V and J are TRBV9 and TRBJ2-7, with a possible D match to TRBD2 (6 bases). V gave up 0 bases and J gave up 2 bases, with 12 bases separating them. Germline V CDR1 and CDR2: SGDLS, YYNGEE. This CDR3 has 15 residues.

In this sample, this clone turned up once. The chain combines TRBV7-2 with TRBJ1-3; D is ambiguous. The V and J ends lost 0 bases and 1 base respectively, with 7 bases between them. Per germline, CDR1 SGHTA and CDR2 FQGNSA. The length of the CDR3 is 15 residues. CDR3 loop: CASSLAGGSGNTIYF. In nucleotides, the CDR3 is TGTGCCAGCAGCTTAGCAGGAGGGTCTGGAAACACCATATATTTT.

Details on this clone: Its ends do not fully match the called genes, so a read error is possible. The chain employs TRBV2 and TRBJ1-2; D unclear. This CDR3 region has 13 residues. From germline, CDR1 is SNHLY and CDR2 FYNNEI. Here the CDR3 DNA reads TGTGCCAGCAATGAAACACCTAACTATGGCTACACCTTC. This gives the protein CASNETPNYGYTF.

The gene calls are TRBV2 and TRBJ2-1; the D is unclear. Germline lookup yields CDR1 SNHLY and CDR2 FYNNEI. The CDR3 totals 14 residues. Trimming took 6 bases from V and 3 from J, leaving 12 bases between them. The CDR3 DNA sequence: TGTGCCAGCAGCCCAGGTAGTGGCTACAATGAGCAGTTCTTC. It codes for CASSPGSGYNEQFF.

This chain connects TRBV13 to TRBJ2-2, with 9 bases matching TRBD1. Trimming removed 4 bases from V and 5 bases from J; junction bases left unmatched: 5. CDR3 length: 15 residues. CDR1 is PRHDT, CDR2 FYEKMQ, per germline (reference sequence). This CDR3 reads CASSWTGQGTGELFF. CDR3 DNA: TGTGCCAGCAGCTGGACGGGACAGGGAACCGGGGAGCTGTTTTTT.

The J gene is TRBJ1-1, the V gene TRBV18; tentative D call: TRBD1 (6 bases). Trimming took 3 bases from V and 7 from J, leaving 15 bases between them. CDR1 KGHSH and CDR2 LQKENI come from the germline V gene. There are 14 residues in the CDR3. CDR3 region: CASSPGDKSGEAFF. The CDR3 coding sequence is TGTGCCAGCTCACCTGGGGACAAGTCCGGTGAAGCTTTCTTT.

The chain employs TRBV7-2 and TRBJ1-2; D remains ambiguous. This CDR3 has 16 residues. The germline V and J ends were trimmed by 0 bases and 5 bases, with 16 bases remaining between them. Germline assignment: CDR1 SGHTA and CDR2 FQGNSA. The CDR3 sequence is CASSLATAPPGYGYTF. DNA for the CDR3: TGTGCCAGCAGCTTAGCCACAGCGCCCCCGGGATATGGCTACACCTTC.

The V and J genes are TRBV5-1 and TRBJ2-1; a weak D match, TRBD2 (6 bases). This CDR3 is built from 15 residues. Trimming took 4 bases from V and 0 from J, leaving 11 bases between them. Germline V gene sequence: CDR1 SGHRS, CDR2 YFSETQ. The CDR3 DNA reads TGCGCCAGCAGCCCCTGGGACTTCTCCTACAATGAGCAGTTCTTC. Translating gives CASSPWDFSYNEQFF.

The V and J genes are TRBV29-1 and TRBJ2-6, with D tentatively TRBD1 (5 bases). Germline values: CDR1 SQVTM, CDR2 ANQGSEA. V was cut by 7 bases and J by 0 bases, with 10 bases left in between. This CDR3 region has 14 residues. The DNA of the CDR3 is TGCAGCGCCCAGACAGTCTCTGGGGCCAACGTCCTGACTTTC. Translation: CSAQTVSGANVLTF. Looking up the rest from reference TRBV29-1 and TRBJ2-6 gives the full variable domain: SAVISQKPSRDICQRGTSLTIQCQVDSQVTMMFWYRQQPGQSLTLIATANQGSEATYESGFVIDKFPISRPNLTFSTLTVSNMSPEDSSIYLCSAQTVSGANVLTFGAGSRLTVL.

This clone was seen just once. This chain links TRBV6-1 with TRBJ1-6; D is unresolved. Germline V gives CDR1 MNHNS, CDR2 SASEGT. CDR3 size: 16 residues. V was cut by 1 base and J by 7 bases, with 14 bases left in between. Here the CDR3 reads CASSEVRGGGNSPLHF. Written as DNA, the CDR3 is TGTGCCAGCAGTGAAGTCCGGGGTGGTGGAAATTCACCCCTCCACTTT.

The genes are TRBV30 and TRBJ1-1; perhaps TRBD1 as D (5 bases). V lost 0 bases and J lost 0, with 8 bases in between. Germline loops: CDR1 GTSNPN, CDR2 SVGIG (reference sequence). This CDR3 is 14 amino acids long. DNA for the CDR3: TGTGCCTGGAGTGTAGCCAGGGTGAACACTGAAGCTTTCTTT. This gives the protein CAWSVARVNTEAFF.

This rearrangement joins TRBV7-2 to TRBJ2-5; a possible D gene is TRBD2 (6 bases). Deletions cut 2 bases from V and 2 bases from J, with 15 bases between. Germline values: CDR1 SGHTA, CDR2 FQGNSA. The CDR3 runs to 16 residues. The CDR3 protein is CASSLPDYLGQETQYF. CDR3 DNA: TGTGCCAGCAGCTTACCGGACTATTTGGGTCAAGAGACCCAGTACTTC.